This paragraph covers one T cell receptor beta chain sequence. The repertoire was sequenced with immunoSEQ multiplex PCR; TCRdb's copy has only in-frame clones and lacks some. The table records tens of thousands of clones, about 90% of them present only once. The data belong to a study of blood T cell repertoires in COVID-19. This TCR was recovered from a man between 60 and 70 years old with acute or convalescent COVID-19. Sequencing was carried out using peripheral blood.

The CDR3 is CASSVATGADEKLFF. The CDR3 nucleotides are TGTGCCAGCAGCGTAGCGACAGGGGCGGATGAAAAACTGTTTTTT. This sequence joins TRBV9 and TRBJ1-4; 8 bases fit TRBD1. The J segment lost 6 bases and the V segment lost 0 bases, leaving 4 bases of the junction unmatched. The CDR3 contains 15 residues. Germline V CDR1 and CDR2: SGDLS, YYNGEE. Complete variable domain (other parts from reference TRBV9 and TRBJ1-4): DSGVTQTPKHLITATGQRVTLRCSPRSGDLSVYWYQQSLDQGLQFLIQYYNGEERAKGNILERFSAQQFPDLHSELNLSSLELGDSALYFCASSVATGADEKLFFGSGTQLSVL.